This TCR beta chain was observed in a study of T cell responses to AZD1222 COVID-19 vaccine. Study-level points and caveats: Scientists sampled the repertoires only once the peak T cell response had passed. Spike-specific TCR breadth rose after two AZD1222 doses, and depth rose as well.

The CDR3 sequence is 16 residues long. Germline V lookup: CDR1 LNHDA, CDR2 SQIVND (reference sequence). The germline V and J ends were trimmed by 0 bases and 0 bases, with 9 bases remaining between them. Clones were sequenced by immunoSEQ multiplex PCR, and TCRdb holds only the in-frame ones, with some missing. The table has around 110,000 clones, around 90% seen once. Points on this clone: Its matching antigen is unknown.

The receptor comes from an adult in good health. The V gene is TRBV19, the J gene TRBJ1-3; D is unresolved. The sequencing used peripheral blood, collected on day 0 of AZD1222 vaccination. CDR3: CASSIEDRSSGNTIYF. In nucleotides, the CDR3 is TGTGCCAGTAGTATAGAGGACCGAAGCTCTGGAAACACCATATATTTT. The full variable domain, completed using reference TRBV19 and TRBJ1-3, is DGGITQSPKYLFRKEGQNVTLSCEQNLNHDAMYWYRQDPGQGLRLIYYSQIVNDFQKGDIAEGYSVSREKKESFPLTVTSAQKNPTAFYLCASSIEDRSSGNTIYFGEGSWLTVV.